This T cell receptor beta chain comes out of a study of PD-L1 blockade in urothelial cancer. Study overall: Every 3 weeks, patients received intravenous atezolizumab 1,200 mg, beginning 2014. A median blood sample held approximately 140,000 T cells and 80,000 or so unique TCRs. General study findings and limits: Expansion of tumor-associated blood clones at 3 weeks was greater in durable-benefit patients.

Germline V lookup: CDR1 MNHNS, CDR2 SASEGT. The ends were cut back, 1 base at V and 1 base at J, with 4 bases in the middle. The CDR3 has 13 amino acids. About this clone: Antigen: not known.

Sequencing used immunoSEQ multiplex PCR; TCRdb keeps in-frame clones, though not all of them. The sample lists about 52,000 clones; 60% to 85% were seen once. Anywhere from 1 to 8 samples came from each patient, spanning pretreatment and on-treatment. This sequence was found in a man aged 65-85 years with urothelial cancer. Sequencing used PBMCs, obtained around atezolizumab (anti-PD-L1) treatment. The V call is TRBV6-1, the J call TRBJ1-1; D unresolved. For the CDR3, the DNA is TGTGCCAGCAGTGAAGGGAGGAACACTGAAGCTTTCTTT. This sequence encodes CASSEGRNTEAFF.